This T cell receptor (beta chain) was identified in a study of a mutant IDH1 vaccine in newly diagnosed glioma. The time point was: week 11, during vaccination. Topical imiquimod accompanied each vaccine dose, which consisted of 300 ug of mutant IDH1 20-mer peptide. This CDR3 comprises 15 residues. The germline V gene encodes CDR1 PRHDT and CDR2 FYEKMQ (reference sequence). V was shortened by 5 bases and J by 6 bases, with 19 bases between the two germline ends. The count of this clone is one. Its antigen remains unidentified. TCRdb's table, derived via immunoSEQ multiplex PCR, lists solely in-frame clones and lacks some. The profile shows approximately 64,000 clones, approximately 88% of them singletons.

This sequence originates from a woman between 50 and 59 years old with glioma. This specimen consisted of PBMCs, obtained from a glioma patient whose treatment included an IDH1 peptide vaccine. The chain has TRBV13 and TRBJ2-5; TRBD2 might be the D (6 bases). CDR3 nucleotide sequence: TGTGCCAGCAGCGAATTCAAAGCCGGGGGAAAGACCCAGTACTTC. Translated: CASSEFKAGGKTQYF.